Listed below are T cell receptor beta chains from one sample, sequenced in a study of T cells in Graves' hyperthyroidism and ophthalmopathy. TCRdb reprocessed the multiplex PCR reads via MiXCR and lists one record per CDR3 protein. The sample comprises 200,000 to 250,000 distinct CDR3 sequences, under 20% of which are singletons, and approximately 46% rests with the top ten. Specimen: blood. These receptors were obtained from a man aged 50 to 59 with Graves' hyperthyroidism. The CDR3 runs from the conserved cysteine through the conserved F or W. A D gene is named only where the DNA matches it firmly. Part of the rows lack a size; the others show once, few, many or a class for expanded clones.

CDR3 length: 15; V gene: TRBV20-1; D gene: -; J gene: TRBJ2-7; clone size: -; CDR3 protein: CSAPARAERYNEQYF; CDR3 DNA: TGCAGTGCCCCTGCCAGAGCGGAGCGTTACAACGAGCAGTACTTC
CDR3 length: 19; V gene: TRBV28; D gene: -; J gene: TRBJ2-5; clone size: many; CDR3 protein: CASSPSPLKLRPQREAQYF; CDR3 DNA: TGTGCCAGCAGCCCCTCCCCTCTAAAGCTAAGACCTCAGCGCGAGGCCCAGTACTTC
CDR3 length: 15; V gene: TRBV29-1; D gene: -; J gene: TRBJ2-5; clone size: many; CDR3 protein: CSVEENGGPGETQYF; CDR3 DNA: TGCAGCGTTGAAGAGAATGGCGGCCCGGGAGAGACCCAGTACTTC
CDR3 length: 16; V gene: TRBV11-2; D gene: TRBD2; J gene: TRBJ2-1; clone size: many; CDR3 protein: CASSFLAGGYYNEQFF; CDR3 DNA: TGTGCCAGCAGCTTCTTAGCGGGAGGCTACTACAATGAGCAGTTCTTC
CDR3 length: 16; V gene: TRBV5-1; D gene: -; J gene: TRBJ2-2; clone size: -; CDR3 protein: CASSLGHATNTGELFF; CDR3 DNA: TGCGCCAGCAGCTTGGGACACGCCACGAACACCGGGGAGCTGTTTTTT
CDR3 length: 11; V gene: TRBV6-1; D gene: -; J gene: TRBJ2-1; clone size: few; CDR3 protein: CASSLGTEQFF; CDR3 DNA: TGTGCCAGCAGTTTGGGTACTGAGCAGTTCTTC
CDR3 length: 15; V gene: TRBV7-2; D gene: -; J gene: TRBJ2-7; clone size: many; CDR3 protein: CASSLSQGLSYEQYF; CDR3 DNA: TGTGCCAGCAGCTTATCCCAGGGTCTCTCCTACGAGCAGTACTTC
CDR3 length: 15; V gene: TRBV11-2; D gene: -; J gene: TRBJ1-2; clone size: many; CDR3 protein: CASSQTRGGNYGYTF; CDR3 DNA: TGTGCCAGCAGCCAGACCAGGGGAGGGAACTATGGCTACACCTTC
CDR3 length: 13; V gene: TRBV6-2/TRBV6-3; D gene: -; J gene: TRBJ2-7; clone size: -; CDR3 protein: CASSYTYRPEQYF; CDR3 DNA: TGTGCCAGCAGTTACACTTATCGACCGGAGCAGTACTTC
CDR3 length: 14; V gene: TRBV10-3; D gene: -; J gene: TRBJ2-3; clone size: many; CDR3 protein: CAISHRDRADTQYF; CDR3 DNA: TGTGCCATCAGTCACAGGGATCGTGCAGATACGCAGTATTTT
CDR3 length: 15; V gene: TRBV12-3/TRBV12-4; D gene: -; J gene: TRBJ1-1; clone size: many; CDR3 protein: CASSLRVFRDTEAFF; CDR3 DNA: TGTGCCAGCAGTCTCAGGGTATTCCGGGACACTGAAGCTTTCTTT
CDR3 length: 14; V gene: TRBV5-1; D gene: -; J gene: TRBJ1-1; clone size: -; CDR3 protein: CASGQGASYTEAFF; CDR3 DNA: TGCGCTAGCGGGCAGGGCGCAAGTTATACTGAAGCTTTCTTT
CDR3 length: 12; V gene: TRBV19; D gene: -; J gene: TRBJ1-4; clone size: -; CDR3 protein: CASRKVGEKLFF; CDR3 DNA: TGTGCCAGTAGGAAGGTCGGTGAAAAACTGTTTTTT
CDR3 length: 16; V gene: TRBV10-2; D gene: -; J gene: TRBJ1-6; clone size: few; CDR3 protein: CASSELTGYIYSPLHF; CDR3 DNA: TGCGCCAGCAGTGAACTAACAGGGTATATTTATTCACCCCTCCACTTT
CDR3 length: 18; V gene: TRBV28; D gene: -; J gene: TRBJ2-7; clone size: many; CDR3 protein: CASSFLISRGAASYEQYF; CDR3 DNA: TGTGCCAGCAGTTTTTTGATTTCCCGCGGCGCAGCTTCCTACGAGCAGTACTTC
CDR3 length: 14; V gene: TRBV7-8; D gene: -; J gene: TRBJ2-7; clone size: many; CDR3 protein: CASSSHRSSYEQYF; CDR3 DNA: TGTGCCAGCAGCTCCCACAGAAGCTCCTACGAGCAGTACTTC
CDR3 length: 14; V gene: TRBV27; D gene: -; J gene: TRBJ2-7; clone size: -; CDR3 protein: CASRMRRTSYEQYF; CDR3 DNA: TGTGCCAGCAGGATGAGACGGACATCCTACGAGCAGTACTTC
CDR3 length: 13; V gene: TRBV12-3/TRBV12-4; D gene: -; J gene: TRBJ1-1; clone size: -; CDR3 protein: CASSGQPETEAFF; CDR3 DNA: TGTGCCAGCAGCGGACAGCCGGAGACTGAAGCTTTCTTT